Shown below are 27 T cell receptor beta chains from a single sample sequenced in a study of regulatory T cells in long-lasting Graves disease. Time point denoted: persistent/refractory GD, antithyroid drugs over 5 years with positive TRAb. The TCR library was made from RNA extracted from PBMCs. With iRepertoire HTBI primers and Arm-PCR of CDR3 regions, TCR beta libraries were built. TCRdb itself ran the multiplex PCR reads through MiXCR, one entry per CDR3 protein. The data contain 350,000 to 450,000 distinct CDR3 sequences, roughly a fifth of them singletons. This specimen was peripheral blood mononuclear cells (PBMCs), taken when the disease was refractory, from a patient treated with antithyroid drugs. Receptors originate from a female donor with Graves disease.

This clonotype was picked up many times. This chain links TRBV2 with TRBJ2-7, with TRBD2 identical over 7 bases. The CDR3 contains 14 residues. The V and J ends lost 2 bases and 1 base, in that order; junction bases with no gene match: 2. In germline, CDR1 is SNHLY, CDR2 FYNNEI. CDR3 amino acids: CASSEQAGSYEQYF. The CDR3, as DNA: TGTGCCAGCAGTGAACAAGCGGGATCCTACGAGCAGTACTTC.

The J gene is TRBJ1-6, the V gene TRBV7-9; D gene unclear. V lost 1 base to trimming and J lost 0 bases, with 7 bases between them. CDR1 is SEHNR, CDR2 FQNEAQ, per germline (reference sequence). The CDR3 is 16 residues long. This chain's CDR3 is CASSLVASSYNSPLHF. The CDR3 coding sequence is TGTGCCAGCAGCTTAGTCGCGAGCTCCTATAATTCACCCCTCCACTTT.

This clonotype was seen repeatedly, ten times or more. The CDR3 DNA reads TGTGCCAGCAGTTTAGCCGAGACACGGCGCCAAGAGACCCAGTACTTC. Protein: CASSLAETRRQETQYF. The chain employs TRBV12-3 or TRBV12-4 and TRBJ2-5; no firm D call. V was shortened by 0 bases and J by 1 base, with 12 bases between the two germline ends. The CDR3 is 16 residues long.

The rearrangement joins TRBV20-1 to TRBJ2-5; TRBD2 aligns across 10 bases. The CDR3 is made up of 16 amino acids. V was clipped by 0 bases and J by 3 bases; unmatched bases: 7. Germline-derived CDR1 and CDR2 are DFQATT and SNEGSKA (reference sequence). Here the CDR3 reads CSARDPLTSGKETQYF. CDR3 DNA sequence: TGCAGTGCTAGAGACCCTCTTACTAGCGGGAAAGAGACCCAGTACTTC.

This clonotype was recorded a few times. The chain is built from TRBV20-1 and TRBJ2-3, with D possibly being TRBD2 (5 bases). Germline-derived CDR1 and CDR2 are DFQATT and SNEGSKA (reference sequence). The CDR3 length is 13 residues. V shed 1 base and J shed 1 base, with 6 bases lying between them. DNA for the CDR3: TGCAGTGCTAGAGGGCGGGGCACAGATACGCAGTATTTT. This codes for CSARGRGTDTQYF.

This clonotype was recorded at least ten times. This chain connects TRBV12-3 or TRBV12-4 to TRBJ2-2; D not certain. Trimming pared 7 bases from V and 4 bases from J, leaving 10 bases between. The CDR3 sequence is 13 residues long. The CDR3 coding sequence is TGTGCCAGCACCCTGGGCGCCACCGGGGAGCTGTTTTTT. Its translation: CASTLGATGELFF.

This chain connects TRBV12-3 or TRBV12-4 to TRBJ1-1; possible D gene TRBD1, 6 bases. The V gene lost 10 bases and the J gene lost 0 bases, with 12 bases spanning the gap. The CDR3 contains 13 residues. CDR3 coding DNA: TGTGCCAACAGCCAGGGGATGAACACTGAAGCTTTCTTT. Translation: CANSQGMNTEAFF.

The table lists this clonotype with many counts. The V and J genes are TRBV2 and TRBJ2-7; 9 nucleotides line up with TRBD2. Germline loops: CDR1 SNHLY, CDR2 FYNNEI. The CDR3 extends over 15 amino acids. V shed 4 bases, J shed 5 bases, and the junction held 9 bases outside the gene matches. The CDR3 spells CASSVEAGGRNEQYF. CDR3 nucleotides: TGTGCCAGCAGTGTTGAAGCGGGAGGACGTAACGAGCAGTACTTC.

This clonotype was counted only a few times. The chain employs TRBV25-1 and TRBJ2-2; 13 nucleotides align to TRBD2. The CDR3 covers 18 residues. The J segment lost 7 bases and the V segment lost 1 base, leaving 9 bases of the junction unmatched. Germline V CDR1 and CDR2: MGHDK, SYGVNS. CDR3 amino acids: CASSEFSTSGRMVGELFF. CDR3 nucleotide sequence: TGTGCCAGCAGTGAATTTTCGACTAGCGGGAGGATGGTCGGGGAGCTGTTTTTT.

This clonotype was counted ten times or more. The V gene is TRBV20-1, the J gene TRBJ1-1, with D uncertain. The V gene's germline CDR1 is DFQATT and CDR2 SNEGSKA (reference sequence). Between the trimmed V and J ends, which lost 1 base and 4 bases, there was a span of 10 bases. This CDR3 comprises 13 residues. The CDR3, as DNA: TGCAGTGCTAGAGGTGGGAGTTCCACTGAAGCTTTCTTT. This gives the protein CSARGGSSTEAFF.

This clonotype was counted only a few times. This chain links TRBV19 with TRBJ2-4, with D possibly matching TRBD2 (6 bases). The V end was cut by 1 base, the J end by 8 bases, with 15 bases between. This CDR3 has 15 amino acids. Looked up from germline, CDR1 is LNHDA and CDR2 is SQIVND (reference sequence). CDR3 nucleotide sequence: TGTGCCAGTAGTATAGGCGACCGGGGGAAGGACATTCAGTACTTC. This translates into CASSIGDRGKDIQYF.

The rearrangement links TRBV28 to TRBJ2-3; 10 bases map to TRBD2. There are 15 residues in the CDR3. Germline V gives CDR1 MDHEN, CDR2 SYDVKM. The V and J ends lost 10 bases and 4 bases, in that order; junction bases with no gene match: 11. The CDR3 loop reads CAIGSGRRNADTQYF. CDR3 sequence (DNA): TGTGCCATCGGTAGCGGGAGGAGGAACGCAGATACGCAGTATTTT. Combining the CDR3 with reference TRBV28 and TRBJ2-3 gives the whole variable domain DVKVTQSSRYLVKRTGEKVFLECVQDMDHENMFWYRQDPGLGLRLIYFSYDVKMKEKGDIPEGYSVSREKKERFSLILESASTNQTSMYLCAIGSGRRNADTQYFGPGTRLTVL.

The table lists this clonotype with a few counts. V is TRBV27 and J is TRBJ2-2, with unresolved D. The germline V gene encodes CDR1 MNHEY and CDR2 SMNVEV (reference sequence). The CDR3 is 13 residues long. V lost 6 bases and J 4 bases, leaving 9 bases between the germline ends. CDR3 DNA: TGTGCCAGCAGCCTGGTAGTCACCGGGGAGCTGTTTTTT. This translates into CASSLVVTGELFF.

This clonotype has a count of ten or more. The V gene is TRBV29-1, the J gene TRBJ2-5; no firm D call. In germline, CDR1 is SQVTM, CDR2 ANQGSEA. V gave up 4 bases and J gave up 2 bases, with 17 bases separating them. This CDR3 is built from 15 residues. DNA of the CDR3: TGCAGCGTTGGTCCCCCCGAAGGCAGGCAAGAGACCCAGTACTTC. Protein product: CSVGPPEGRQETQYF.

This clonotype was seen a few times. The chain has TRBV2 and TRBJ1-5, with D unresolved. This CDR3 comprises 14 residues. The germline V gene encodes CDR1 SNHLY and CDR2 FYNNEI. Trimming took 6 bases from V and 4 from J, leaving 13 bases between them. This CDR3 reads CASRLDLGNQPQHF. CDR3 nucleotides: TGTGCCAGCAGATTAGACCTTGGTAATCAGCCCCAGCATTTT.

This clonotype was counted many times. The chain has TRBV28 and TRBJ1-2; D is perhaps TRBD1 (5 bases). The CDR3 loop spans 14 amino acids. V was pared by 7 bases and J by 8 bases, with 20 bases between. Looked up from germline, CDR1 is MDHEN and CDR2 is SYDVKM. For the CDR3, the DNA is TGTGCCAGCACCACGGGGCAGGCAATCCTAGGCTACACCTTC. Encoded protein: CASTTGQAILGYTF.

The V call is TRBV29-1, the J call TRBJ2-1; no reliable D call. Trimming took 7 bases from V and 9 from J, leaving 10 bases between them. CDR3 length: 10 residues. Germline assignment: CDR1 SQVTM and CDR2 ANQGSEA. Written as DNA, the CDR3 is TGCAGCGCTATGGCCCCTGAGCAGTTCTTC. It encodes CSAMAPEQFF.

At least ten counts were recorded for this clonotype. This chain connects TRBV12-3 or TRBV12-4 to TRBJ1-2; TRBD1 agrees at 7 bases. The ends lost 2 bases at V and 5 bases at J; junction bases unmatched: 5. The CDR3 consists of 14 residues. The CDR3 DNA sequence: TGTGCCAGCAGTTTAACAGGGGTGAATTATGGCTACACCTTC. Its protein is CASSLTGVNYGYTF.

This clonotype was seen repeatedly, ten times or more. The chain has TRBV28 and TRBJ1-3, with a tentative D call TRBD1 (6 bases). CDR3 length equals 13 residues. Germline V gene sequence: CDR1 MDHEN, CDR2 SYDVKM. V was clipped by 5 bases and J by 3 bases, with 8 bases between them. The CDR3 sequence: CASSTGFGNTIYF. The CDR3 DNA is TGTGCCAGCAGTACAGGGTTTGGAAACACCATATATTTT.

There are a few counts of this clonotype. The V call is TRBV5-6, the J call TRBJ1-6, with a possible D match to TRBD1 (6 bases). V gave up 0 bases and J gave up 6 bases, with 13 bases separating them. CDR3 length: 16 amino acids. Germline V gene sequence: CDR1 SGHDT, CDR2 YYEEEE. CDR3 loop: CASSLAAGALNSPLHF. The CDR3 region has the DNA TGTGCCAGCAGCTTGGCGGCGGGGGCGCTTAATTCACCCCTCCACTTT.

This chain uses TRBV7-2 with TRBJ2-2; 9 bases agree with TRBD2. CDR1 is SGHTA and CDR2 is FQGNSA in the germline V gene. Trimming cost V 5 bases and J 2 bases; bases outside gene matches: 6. The CDR3 totals 16 residues. CDR3 sequence: CASSLLTSGNTGELFF. CDR3 DNA: TGTGCCAGCAGCCTACTGACTAGCGGAAACACCGGGGAGCTGTTTTTT.

The gene calls are TRBV14 and TRBJ2-7; D is ambiguous. The CDR3 spans 13 residues. Germline CDR1 is SGHDN and CDR2 is FVKESK. V gave up 1 base and J gave up 6 bases, with 10 bases separating them. CDR3 in amino acids: CASSQVAPGEQYF. The CDR3 DNA sequence: TGTGCCAGCAGCCAAGTGGCCCCCGGCGAGCAGTACTTC.

This clonotype showed up just a few times. V gene TRBV3-1 combines with J gene TRBJ1-6, with a tentative D call TRBD1 (5 bases). The germline CDR1 and CDR2 sequences are LGHDT and YNNKEL (reference sequence). The ends were cut back, 0 bases at V and 7 bases at J, with 10 bases in the middle. This CDR3 spans 15 amino acids. The CDR3 loop reads CASSQEGDLNSPLHF. In DNA, the CDR3 is TGTGCCAGCAGCCAAGAGGGGGACTTGAATTCACCCCTCCACTTT. The variable domain in full, with the rest retrieved from reference TRBV3-1 and TRBJ1-6, is DTAVSQTPKYLVTQMGNDKSIKCEQNLGHDTMYWYKQDSKKFLKIMFSYNNKELIINETVPNRFSPKSPDKAHLNLHINSLELGDSAVYFCASSQEGDLNSPLHFGNGTRLTVT.

This clonotype came up a few times. A junction boundary mismatches the germline segment, possibly from a read error. The V and J genes are TRBV5-1 and TRBJ2-7; maybe TRBD2 (6 bases). This CDR3 region has 15 residues. CDR1 is SGHRS and CDR2 is YFSETQ in the germline V gene. Here the CDR3 reads CASSLSSGLSYEQYF. In nucleotides, the CDR3 is TGTGCCAGCAGTTTGTCCAGCGGGCTCTCCTACGAGCAGTACTTC.

The genes are TRBV28 and TRBJ2-1; a possible D gene is TRBD2 (6 bases). The CDR3 consists of 14 residues. Deletions cut 6 bases from V and 4 bases from J, with 13 bases between. CDR1 and CDR2 (germline): MDHEN, SYDVKM. The CDR3 DNA follows: TGTGCCAGCAGCTCCTCAAGCGGGTACAATGAGCAGTTCTTC. It is translated as CASSSSSGYNEQFF.

Of note for this clonotype: This may stem from a read error, because a much larger clone lies one nucleotide away. The V gene is TRBV7-2, the J gene TRBJ2-4; perhaps D is TRBD1 or TRBD2 (5 bases each). The CDR3 totals 19 residues. The germline CDR1 and CDR2 sequences are SGHTA and FQGNSA. CDR3 amino acids: CASSLGRIRAGRAKNNQYF. CDR3 nucleotides: TGTGCCAGCAGCTTAGGACGGATCAGGGCGGGTAGGGCCAAAAACAATCAGTACTTC.

The V call is TRBV20-1, the J call TRBJ1-4, with 9 bases matching TRBD1. V gave up 3 bases and J gave up 5 bases; unmatched junction bases: 4. The CDR3 consists of 14 residues. CDR1 and CDR2 from the germline V gene are DFQATT and SNEGSKA (reference sequence). In nucleotides, the CDR3 is TGCAGTGCTAGTGGAGACAGGGGGAATGAAAAACTGTTTTTT. It codes for CSASGDRGNEKLFF.